One and the same sample provided the 25 T cell receptor beta chains below, sequenced in a study of CD8+CD57+ T cells in acquired aplastic anemia. Profiling of TCR beta VDJ combinations and CDR3 sequences used genomic DNA as template. MiXCR, run by TCRdb on the reads, gives a single entry per CDR3 protein. The sample consists of approximately 70,000 distinct CDR3 sequences, less than 65% of them appearing once. Sequenced material: sorted CD4+, CD8+, or CD8+CD57+ T cells (not recorded which) from PBMCs. These receptor sequences come from a human donor in good health, serving as a control.

V is TRBV7-9 and J is TRBJ2-7; TRBD1 is a possible D gene (5 bases). Germline values: CDR1 SEHNR, CDR2 FQNEAQ (reference sequence). The CDR3 loop spans 14 amino acids. V shed 3 bases and J shed 3 bases, with 12 bases lying between them. CDR3 nucleotides: TGTGCCAGCAGCTTTCCAGGGTTGGGCTACGAGCAGTACTTC. It yields the protein CASSFPGLGYEQYF.

The chain recombines TRBV12-3 or TRBV12-4 with TRBJ2-5; no firm D call. Trimming pared 7 bases from V and 5 bases from J, leaving 8 bases between. This CDR3 region has 11 residues. The CDR3: CASTDRETQYF. CDR3 coding DNA: TGTGCCAGCACCGACCGGGAGACCCAGTACTTC.

The chain employs TRBV7-3 and TRBJ2-3; D call uncertain. CDR3 size: 13 residues. V gave up 6 bases and J gave up 0 bases, with 7 bases separating them. Germline V gives CDR1 SGHTA, CDR2 FQGTGA. In DNA, the CDR3 is TGTGCCAGCAGAGAACCCAGCACAGATACGCAGTATTTT. Its protein is CASREPSTDTQYF.

The CDR3 nucleotides read TGTGCCACCGGGGGACTAGCGGGAGGGGAGCTGTTTTTT. Its translation: CATGGLAGGELFF. This chain joins TRBV24-1 and TRBJ2-2, with 13 bases lining up with TRBD2. V lost 9 bases, J lost 8 bases, and 2 bases stayed unmatched. Germline V lookup: CDR1 KGHDR, CDR2 SFDVKD. The CDR3 totals 13 residues.

The chain has TRBV12-3 or TRBV12-4 and TRBJ2-7, with TRBD1 identical over 7 bases. This CDR3 is 15 amino acids long. V trimming: 1 base; J trimming: 2 bases; junction bases outside the gene matches: 5. The CDR3 loop is CASSLGQGRPYEQYF. The CDR3 bases are TGTGCCAGCAGTTTAGGACAGGGAAGGCCCTACGAGCAGTACTTC.

This clonotype was seen at least ten times. This rearrangement joins TRBV3-1 to TRBJ1-1; D not certain. V lost 0 bases and J 1 base, leaving 6 bases between the germline ends. The germline V gene encodes CDR1 LGHDT and CDR2 YNNKEL (reference sequence). The CDR3 has 14 residues. DNA for the CDR3: TGTGCCAGCAGCCAAGATCCCGGGAACACTGAAGCTTTCTTT. This encodes CASSQDPGNTEAFF.

The chain recombines TRBV29-1 with TRBJ2-3, with D hard to call. Germline assignment: CDR1 SQVTM and CDR2 ANQGSEA. The CDR3 is 13 residues long. V lost 2 bases, J lost 4 bases, and 10 bases lay in between. CDR3 DNA sequence: TGCAGCGTTGAATTCCCCCAGGCAGATACGCAGTATTTT. Its translation: CSVEFPQADTQYF.

This clonotype has at least ten counts. The V gene is TRBV7-3, the J gene TRBJ1-2; 7 bases line up with TRBD1. This CDR3 region has 17 residues. Germline trimming cut 9 bases from V and 8 bases from J; bases unmatched to any gene: 24. Looked up from germline, CDR1 is SGHTA and CDR2 is FQGTGA. CDR3 sequence: CARPREGAGGDPGGYTF. DNA for the CDR3: TGTGCCAGGCCTAGGGAAGGGGCAGGGGGGGACCCGGGGGGCTACACCTTC.

This clonotype was recorded a few times. One junction end disagrees with the germline gene, perhaps due to a read error. The gene calls are TRBV13 and TRBJ2-1; D may be TRBD2 (5 bases). Germline V gives CDR1 PRHDT, CDR2 FYEKMQ (reference sequence). This CDR3 is 12 amino acids long. The CDR3 is CASSLGGNEQFF. DNA of the CDR3: TGTGCCAGCAGTTTAGGAGGAAATGAGCAGTTCTTC.

This clonotype was seen repeatedly, ten times or more. CDR3 protein: CASSRLASSTDTQYF. The CDR3 DNA reads as TGTGCCAGCAGCCGACTAGCGTCTTCCACAGATACGCAGTATTTT. The chain carries TRBV7-9 and TRBJ2-3, with 8 nucleotides matching TRBD2. Per germline, CDR1 SEHNR and CDR2 FQNEAQ (reference sequence). V lost 5 bases to trimming and J lost 2 bases; unmatched junction nucleotides: 6. The CDR3 is made up of 15 amino acids.

On this clonotype itself: A much larger clone sits a single nucleotide away, making a read error possible. J is TRBJ1-2 and V is TRBV6-1; 7 bases are a match to TRBD1. Germline V gene data show CDR1 as MNHNS and CDR2 as SASEGT. The CDR3 extends over 14 amino acids. CDR3: CASSEAGTAYGYAF. DNA for the CDR3: TGTGCCAGCAGTGAAGCCGGGACAGCCTATGGCTACGCCTTC.

The V gene is TRBV4-2, the J gene TRBJ2-7, with 7 bases identical to TRBD1. Trimming cost V 0 bases and J 3 bases; bases outside gene matches: 8. Germline CDR1 reads LGHNA; CDR2 reads YNFKEQ. The CDR3 covers 16 residues. CDR3 nucleotides: TGTGCCAGCAGCCAAGAAGTCCGGGGACAGTACTACGAGCAGTACTTC. Its translation: CASSQEVRGQYYEQYF.

This clonotype was picked up a small number of times. V is TRBV7-8 and J is TRBJ2-7; D possibly matches TRBD1 or TRBD2 (5 bases each). The V gene lost 6 bases and the J gene lost 6 bases, with 12 bases spanning the gap. The germline V gene encodes CDR1 SGHVS and CDR2 FQNEAQ. This CDR3 region has 12 residues. The DNA of the CDR3 is TGTGCCAGCAGTGAAGGGACGATCGAGCAGTACTTC. This sequence encodes CASSEGTIEQYF.

The rearrangement links TRBV29-1 to TRBJ2-5; 8 bases align to TRBD1. The CDR3 length is 13 residues. CDR1 SQVTM and CDR2 ANQGSEA come from the germline V gene. The V and J ends lost 8 bases and 1 base, in that order; junction bases with no gene match: 6. The CDR3 DNA is TGCAGCTTGGTTGGACAGGGCCAAGAGACCCAGTACTTC. Protein: CSLVGQGQETQYF.

This clonotype is judged medium-sized (0.01 to 0.1%). CDR3 region: CASSPRGVGHQPQHF. CDR3 DNA: TGTGCCAGCAGCCCCAGGGGGGTGGGACATCAGCCCCAGCATTTT. V gene TRBV12-3 or TRBV12-4 combines with J gene TRBJ1-5; 7 bases are a match to TRBD1. The junction had 10 bases not matched to a gene; V was cut back by 6 bases and J by 5 bases. The CDR3 has 15 amino acids.

J is TRBJ1-2 and V is TRBV19; TRBD1 matches at 8 bases. From germline, CDR1 is LNHDA and CDR2 SQIVND (reference sequence). The CDR3 contains 13 residues. V dropped 6 bases and J dropped 2; count of bases not matched to a gene: 2. CDR3 amino acids: CASRGTGNYGYTF. The CDR3 nucleotides are TGTGCCAGTAGAGGGACAGGAAACTATGGCTACACCTTC.

The rearrangement joins TRBV29-1 to TRBJ2-7; 9 bases fit TRBD1. Germline V gene data show CDR1 as SQVTM and CDR2 as ANQGSEA. This CDR3 spans 12 amino acids. The ends lost 6 bases at V and 3 bases at J; junction bases unmatched: 3. The CDR3 region is CSVGTGSYEQYF. CDR3 sequence (DNA): TGCAGCGTCGGGACAGGGAGCTACGAGCAGTACTTC.

The chain has TRBV30 and TRBJ2-1; 15 bases align to TRBD2. Trimming at V came to 2 bases and at J to 8 bases, leaving 10 bases not matched to a gene. The CDR3 runs 17 residues. Per the germline V gene, CDR1 is GTSNPN and CDR2 is SVGIG (reference sequence). The CDR3 DNA follows: TGTGCCTGGAGTACGGGGACTAGCGGGAGGTTGGGCTATGAGCAGTTCTTC. This sequence encodes CAWSTGTSGRLGYEQFF. Using reference TRBV30 and TRBJ2-1 for the parts outside the CDR3, the full variable domain is SQTIHQWPATLVQPVGSPLSLECTVEGTSNPNLYWYRQAAGRGLQLLFYSVGIGQISSEVPQNLSASRPQDRQFILSSKKLLLSDSGFYLCAWSTGTSGRLGYEQFFGPGTRLTVL.

The V call is TRBV12-3 or TRBV12-4, the J call TRBJ2-2; 8 bases align to TRBD2. The ends lost 5 bases at V and 4 bases at J; junction bases unmatched: 6. The CDR3 is 15 amino acids. Here the CDR3 DNA reads TGTGCCAGCAGTCGCGGGACTAGACGCACCGGGGAGCTGTTTTTT. It specifies CASSRGTRRTGELFF.

This clonotype ranks as medium-sized (0.01 to 0.1%). This sequence joins TRBV19 and TRBJ1-1; D is unresolved. Trimming shortened V by 7 bases and J by 1 base, and 16 bases separated the two germline ends. The V gene's germline CDR1 is LNHDA and CDR2 SQIVND (reference sequence). The CDR3 loop spans 15 amino acids. The CDR3 DNA reads as TGTGCCAGTACCGAAAGCCGGGGTGGGAACACTGAAGCTTTCTTT. Its protein is CASTESRGGNTEAFF.

This rearrangement joins TRBV9 to TRBJ1-5, with D possibly matching TRBD1 (5 bases). CDR1 SGDLS and CDR2 YYNGEE come from the germline V gene. The V end was cut by 3 bases, the J end by 2 bases, with 12 bases between. This CDR3 is 15 amino acids long. CDR3 region: CASSGVGQGNQPQHF. CDR3 DNA: TGTGCCAGCAGCGGCGTGGGGCAGGGCAATCAGCCCCAGCATTTT.

This clonotype has at least ten counts. The V gene is TRBV5-1, the J gene TRBJ2-5, with TRBD1 as a possible D gene (5 bases). Germline V gene lookup returns CDR1 SGHRS and CDR2 YFSETQ. Trimming cost V 3 bases and J 3 bases, with 12 bases left between them. The CDR3 is 14 residues long. The CDR3: CASSSLQGKETQYF. CDR3 nucleotide sequence: TGCGCCAGCAGCTCACTCCAGGGAAAAGAGACCCAGTACTTC.

The V gene is TRBV30, the J gene TRBJ2-7; 8 nucleotides align to TRBD1. The CDR3 length is 13 residues. CDR1 and CDR2 from the germline V gene are GTSNPN and SVGIG (reference sequence). The V segment lost 2 bases and the J segment 5 bases; nucleotides outside the gene matches: 5. CDR3 loop: CAWSQGARDEQYF. CDR3 bases: TGTGCCTGGAGTCAGGGGGCGCGCGACGAGCAGTACTTC.

V usage is TRBV19 and J usage is TRBJ2-7; 7 bases are shared with TRBD2. Losses at the gene ends were 4 bases for V and 5 bases for J; bases not matched to a gene: 5. Germline CDR1 reads LNHDA; CDR2 reads SQIVND (reference sequence). CDR3 length: 13 residues. The CDR3 protein is CASSSGGIDEQYF. CDR3 in DNA: TGTGCCAGTAGTAGCGGGGGTATCGACGAGCAGTACTTC.

The chain carries TRBV15 and TRBJ2-5; D possibly corresponds to TRBD1 (5 bases). The CDR3 has 16 amino acids. V lost 3 bases and J 4 bases, leaving 18 bases between the germline ends. CDR1 and CDR2 (germline): LNHNV, YYDKDF (reference sequence). CDR3 protein: CATSSPQGSFGETQYF. The CDR3 region has the DNA TGTGCCACCAGCAGTCCTCAGGGAAGCTTCGGAGAGACCCAGTACTTC. The entire variable domain, with the rest obtained from reference TRBV15 and TRBJ2-5, is as follows: DAMVIQNPRYQVTQFGKPVTLSCSQTLNHNVMYWYQQKSSQAPKLLFHYYDKDFNNEADTPDNFQSRRPNTSFCFLDIRSPGLGDTAMYLCATSSPQGSFGETQYFGPGTRLLVL.